The rows below give T cell receptor beta chains drawn from one sample of a study of blood T cell repertoires in COVID-19. Some clones are missing from TCRdb's copy, which holds only in-frame ones; the method was immunoSEQ multiplex PCR. The sample lists approximately 300,000 clones, 85% occurring once. Sequences were obtained from PBMCs or T cells enriched from blood (not recorded which). These receptors were taken from a woman in her 30s who had been exposed to COVID-19. Each CDR3 is given with its conserved first and last residue. A D gene is named only where the DNA matches it firmly. Some rows have no size entry. The others give once, few or many, or a class for an expanded clone.

J gene | clone size | D gene | V gene | CDR3 DNA | CDR3 protein
TRBJ2-1 | - | TRBD1 | TRBV10-1 | TGCGCCAGCAGTGATAGCAGGGGGTCGGAGTTCTTC | CASSDSRGSEFF
TRBJ1-2 | few | - | TRBV5-6 | TGTGCCAGCAGCCTGTGGATCTTACTGGAGGGCTACACCTTC | CASSLWILLEGYTF
TRBJ1-2 | - | TRBD1 | TRBV4-2 | TGTGCCAGCAGCCAAGGGAGGACAGGGGTTAAATATGGCTACACCTTC | CASSQGRTGVKYGYTF
TRBJ2-7 | - | - | TRBV28 | TGTGCCAGCAGTCCCACGTCAGATACCTACGAGCAGTACTTC | CASSPTSDTYEQYF
TRBJ1-2 | once | - | TRBV6-2/TRBV6-3 | TGTGCCAGCAGCCAGACCCTTAGGGGTAACTATGGCTACACCTTC | CASSQTLRGNYGYTF
TRBJ1-2 | - | - | TRBV2 | TGTGCCAGCAGTGAATCCCGGGATCATGGCTACACCTTC | CASSESRDHGYTF
TRBJ2-4 | - | TRBD2 | TRBV5-4 | TGTGCCAGCAGCCTGGGACTAGCGGGAGACATTCAGTACTTC | CASSLGLAGDIQYF
TRBJ2-3 | - | - | TRBV27 | TGTGCCAGCAGTTTATCCACCATGCGTCACTTAGGTGAGCGGTCTAGCACAGATACGCAGTATTTT | CASSLSTMRHLGERSSTDTQYF
TRBJ1-1 | - | - | TRBV19 | TGTGCCAGTAGTACACGGACAGAACACACTGAAGCTTTCTTT | CASSTRTEHTEAFF
TRBJ1-5 | - | - | TRBV4-1 | TGCGCCAGCAGCCAAGAGGGCGATAGCAATCAGCCCCAGCATTTT | CASSQEGDSNQPQHF
TRBJ1-4 | - | - | TRBV27 | TGTGCCAGCAGATCCGACAGGCGGGCAGAAGAAAAACTGTTTTTT | CASRSDRRAEEKLFF
TRBJ1-6 | - | - | TRBV28 | TGTGCCAGCAGTCAAGGACACTCCTATAATTCACCCCTCCACTTT | CASSQGHSYNSPLHF
TRBJ2-3 | - | - | TRBV6-5 | TGTGCCAGCAATGGAGGGTACACAGATACGCAGTATTTT | CASNGGYTDTQYF
TRBJ2-2 | - | TRBD1 | TRBV7-7 | TGTGCTAGCAGCCCGGCCCCTGTGACCGGGACAGGGGACACCGGGGAGCTGTTTTTT | CASSPAPVTGTGDTGELFF
TRBJ2-2 | once | TRBD2 | TRBV7-3 | TGTGCCAGCAGCTTACTAGGTAGCGGGCGATCTACCACCGGGGAGCTGTTTTTT | CASSLLGSGRSTTGELFF
TRBJ2-7 | - | TRBD2 | TRBV20-1 | TGCAGTGCTAGTCCCAGCGGGGGGTACGAGCAGTACTTC | CSASPSGGYEQYF
TRBJ1-1 | - | - | TRBV11-2 | TGTGCCAGCAGCTTTGGCTTGAACACTGAAGCTTTCTTT | CASSFGLNTEAFF
TRBJ1-5 | once | TRBD1 | TRBV20-1 | TGCAGTGCTAGTCTCCGGGACAGGGTGGACCAGCCCCAGCATTTT | CSASLRDRVDQPQHF
TRBJ1-2 | - | TRBD1 | TRBV28 | TGTGCCAGCAGTTCCGAGACAGGGGGAGGAATGAACTATGGCTACACCTTC | CASSSETGGGMNYGYTF
TRBJ2-1 | - | TRBD2 | TRBV30 | TGTGCCTGGAGTACCGGACTAGCGAGGAACAATGAGCAGTTCTTC | CAWSTGLARNNEQFF
TRBJ2-2 | - | TRBD1 | TRBV6-5 | TGTGCCAGCAGTCGGGACAGGTCGAACACCGGGGAGCTGTTTTTT | CASSRDRSNTGELFF
TRBJ2-2 | - | TRBD2 | TRBV7-2 | TGTGCCAGCAGCCCTTGGACTAGCGGGGGGGCCAACACCGGGGAGCTGTTTTTT | CASSPWTSGGANTGELFF
TRBJ2-5 | once | TRBD1 | TRBV5-4 | TGTGCCAGCAGCTCCGGGACAGGGGGAGAGACCCAGTACTTC | CASSSGTGGETQYF
TRBJ2-7 | - | - | TRBV2 | TGTGCCAGCAGTGATGGGTGGGGGCCTCACTACGAGCAGTACTTC | CASSDGWGPHYEQYF
TRBJ1-1 | - | TRBD1 | TRBV5-1 | TGCGCCAGCAGTGGCGGACAGGGGAAAACTTTCTTT | CASSGGQGKTFF
TRBJ2-7 | once | TRBD2 | TRBV11-3 | TGTGCCTCTGGACTAGTCCCCCACGAGCAGTACTTC | CASGLVPHEQYF
TRBJ2-1 | - | - | TRBV5-6 | TGTGCCAGCAGCGCCGGGAACAATGAGCAGTTCTTC | CASSAGNNEQFF